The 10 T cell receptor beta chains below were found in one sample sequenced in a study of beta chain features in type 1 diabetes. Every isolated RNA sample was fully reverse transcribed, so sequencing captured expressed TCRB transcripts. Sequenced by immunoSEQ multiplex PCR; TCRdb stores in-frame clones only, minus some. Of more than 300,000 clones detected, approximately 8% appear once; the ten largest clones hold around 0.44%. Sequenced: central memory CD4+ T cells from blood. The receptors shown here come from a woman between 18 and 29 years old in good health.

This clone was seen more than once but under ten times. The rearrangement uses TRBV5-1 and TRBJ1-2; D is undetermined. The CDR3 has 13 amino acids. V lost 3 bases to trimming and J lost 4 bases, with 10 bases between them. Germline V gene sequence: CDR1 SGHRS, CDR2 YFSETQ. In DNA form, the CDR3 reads TGCGCCAGCAGCTCAAACACTATCTATGGCTACACCTTC. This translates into CASSSNTIYGYTF.

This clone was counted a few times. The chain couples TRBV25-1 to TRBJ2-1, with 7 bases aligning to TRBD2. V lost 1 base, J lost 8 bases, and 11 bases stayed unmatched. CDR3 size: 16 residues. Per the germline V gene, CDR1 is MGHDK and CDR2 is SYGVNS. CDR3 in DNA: TGTGCCAGCAGTGAATTCGTTGGCGGGAGAGTCGATGAGCAGTTCTTC. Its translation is CASSEFVGGRVDEQFF.

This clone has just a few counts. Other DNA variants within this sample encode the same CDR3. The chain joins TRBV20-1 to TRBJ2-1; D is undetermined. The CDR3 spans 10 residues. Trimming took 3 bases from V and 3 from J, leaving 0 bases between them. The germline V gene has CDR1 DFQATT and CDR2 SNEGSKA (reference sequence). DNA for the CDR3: TGCAGTGCTAGCTACAATGAGCAGTTCTTC. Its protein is CSASYNEQFF.

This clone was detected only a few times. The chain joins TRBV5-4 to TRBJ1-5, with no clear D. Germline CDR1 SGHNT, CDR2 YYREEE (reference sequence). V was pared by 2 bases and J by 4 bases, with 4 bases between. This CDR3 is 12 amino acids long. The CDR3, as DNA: TGTGCCAGCAGCTTACCTAATCAGCCCCAGCATTTT. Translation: CASSLPNQPQHF.

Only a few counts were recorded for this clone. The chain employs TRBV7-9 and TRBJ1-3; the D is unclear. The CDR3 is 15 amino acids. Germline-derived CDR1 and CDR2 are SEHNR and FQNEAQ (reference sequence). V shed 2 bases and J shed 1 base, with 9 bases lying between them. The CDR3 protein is CASSLSFRSGNTIYF. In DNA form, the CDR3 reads TGTGCCAGCAGCTTATCTTTTCGATCTGGAAACACCATATATTTT.

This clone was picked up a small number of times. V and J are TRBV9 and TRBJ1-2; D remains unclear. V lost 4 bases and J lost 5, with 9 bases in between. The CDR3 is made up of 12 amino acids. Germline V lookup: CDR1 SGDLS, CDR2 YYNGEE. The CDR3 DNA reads TGTGCCAGCAGCAACAATTATTATGGCTACACCTTC. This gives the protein CASSNNYYGYTF. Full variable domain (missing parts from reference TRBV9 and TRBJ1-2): DSGVTQTPKHLITATGQRVTLRCSPRSGDLSVYWYQQSLDQGLQFLIQYYNGEERAKGNILERFSAQQFPDLHSELNLSSLELGDSALYFCASSNNYYGYTFGSGTRLTVV.

The CDR3 spells CASSLSGQGETQYF. Here the CDR3 DNA reads TGTGCCAGCAGCTTAAGTGGCCAAGGCGAGACCCAGTACTTC. The chain carries TRBV7-3 and TRBJ2-5; D is undetermined. This CDR3 has 14 residues. Germline CDR1 and CDR2: SGHTA and FQGTGA. The V end was cut by 1 base, the J end by 5 bases, with 11 bases between.

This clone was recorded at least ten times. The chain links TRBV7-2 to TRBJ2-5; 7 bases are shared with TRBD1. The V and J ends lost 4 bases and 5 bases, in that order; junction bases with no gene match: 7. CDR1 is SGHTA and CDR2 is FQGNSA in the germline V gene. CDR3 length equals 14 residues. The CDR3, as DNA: TGTGCCAGCAGCTACCAGGGGGTTCGGGAGACCCAGTACTTC. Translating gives CASSYQGVRETQYF. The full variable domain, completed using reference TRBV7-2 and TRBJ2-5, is GAGVSQSPSNKVTEKGKDVELRCDPISGHTALYWYRQSLGQGLEFLIYFQGNSAPDKSGLPSDRFSAERTGGSVSTLTIQRTQQEDSAVYLCASSYQGVRETQYFGPGTRLLVL.

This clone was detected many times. The CDR3: CASTGNSYNEQFF. CDR3 DNA: TGTGCCAGCACAGGGAACTCCTACAATGAGCAGTTCTTC. The genes are TRBV28 and TRBJ2-1; D is possibly TRBD1 (5 bases). Germline loops: CDR1 MDHEN, CDR2 SYDVKM. This CDR3 region has 13 residues. The V end lost 7 bases, the J end lost 0 bases, and 7 bases lay between the germline ends. Looking up the rest from reference TRBV28 and TRBJ2-1 gives the full variable domain: DVKVTQSSRYLVKRTGEKVFLECVQDMDHENMFWYRQDPGLGLRLIYFSYDVKMKEKGDIPEGYSVSREKKERFSLILESASTNQTSMYLCASTGNSYNEQFFGPGTRLTVL.

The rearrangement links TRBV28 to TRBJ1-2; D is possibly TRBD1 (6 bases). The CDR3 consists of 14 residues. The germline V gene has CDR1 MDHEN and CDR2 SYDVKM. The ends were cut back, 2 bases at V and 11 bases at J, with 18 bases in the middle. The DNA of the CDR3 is TGTGCCAGCAGTTTACCTCAGGGGTCTGAGGTTTACACCTTC. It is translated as CASSLPQGSEVYTF.